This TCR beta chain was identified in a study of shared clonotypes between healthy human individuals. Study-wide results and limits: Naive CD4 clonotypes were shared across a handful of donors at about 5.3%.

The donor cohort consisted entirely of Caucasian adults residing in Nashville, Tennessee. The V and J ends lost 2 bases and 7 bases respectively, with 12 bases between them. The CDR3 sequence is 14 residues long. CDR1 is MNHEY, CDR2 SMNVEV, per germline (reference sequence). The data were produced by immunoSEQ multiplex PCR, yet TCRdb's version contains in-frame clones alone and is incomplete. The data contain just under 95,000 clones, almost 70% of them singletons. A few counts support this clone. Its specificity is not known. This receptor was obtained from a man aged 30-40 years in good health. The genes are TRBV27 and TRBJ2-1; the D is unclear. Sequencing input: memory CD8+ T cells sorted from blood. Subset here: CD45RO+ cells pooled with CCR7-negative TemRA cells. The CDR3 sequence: CASSLALPRNEQFF. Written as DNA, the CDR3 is TGTGCCAGCAGTTTAGCCCTGCCCCGGAATGAGCAGTTCTTC.